What follows is one T cell receptor (beta chain) and its context. Its antigen is as yet unknown. These data come from a study of T-cell memory formation after mild COVID-19. CDR1 is MNHEY and CDR2 is SVGAGI in the germline V gene. V gave up 6 bases and J gave up 7 bases, with 13 bases separating them. CDR3 size: 14 residues. TCRdb reprocessed the 5' RACE reads with MiXCR, giving one entry per CDR3 protein. The sample records about 190,000 distinct CDR3 sequences, roughly 18% being singletons. Broader study findings: The finding that pre-infection memory included some responding clones suggested that cross-reactive memory joined.

The sequencing sample was made of PBMCs or a T cell subset sorted from them (not recorded which). The TCR was taken from an adult woman who had mild COVID-19 (a few samples of this study predate the infection). Cell type and time point are not known. The chain links TRBV6-5 to TRBJ1-6; D may be TRBD1 (5 bases). DNA for the CDR3: TGTGCCAGCAGAGGGACCTTCAGAAATTCACCCCTCCACTTT. Protein sequence: CASRGTFRNSPLHF.